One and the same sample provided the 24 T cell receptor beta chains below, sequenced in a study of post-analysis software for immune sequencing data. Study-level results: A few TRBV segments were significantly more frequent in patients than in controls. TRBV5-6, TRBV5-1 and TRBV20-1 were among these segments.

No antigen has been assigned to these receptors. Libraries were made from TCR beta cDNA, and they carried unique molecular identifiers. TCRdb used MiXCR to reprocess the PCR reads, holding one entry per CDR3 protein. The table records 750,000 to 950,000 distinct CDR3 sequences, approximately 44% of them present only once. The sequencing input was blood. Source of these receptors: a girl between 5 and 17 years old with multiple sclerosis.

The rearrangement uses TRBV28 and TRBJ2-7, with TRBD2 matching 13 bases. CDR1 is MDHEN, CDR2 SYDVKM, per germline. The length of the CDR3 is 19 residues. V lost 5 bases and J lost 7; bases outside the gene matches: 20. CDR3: CASSSPPGLAGVGMREQYF. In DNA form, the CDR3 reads TGTGCCAGCAGTAGCCCTCCAGGACTAGCGGGAGTTGGGATGAGGGAGCAGTACTTC.

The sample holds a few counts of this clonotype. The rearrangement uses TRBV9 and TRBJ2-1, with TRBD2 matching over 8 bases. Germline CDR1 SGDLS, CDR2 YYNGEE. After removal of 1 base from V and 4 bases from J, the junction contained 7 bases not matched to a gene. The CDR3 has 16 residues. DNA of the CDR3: TGTGCCAGCAGCGTAACTGCGGGAGGCCTATACAATGAGCAGTTCTTC. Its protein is CASSVTAGGLYNEQFF.

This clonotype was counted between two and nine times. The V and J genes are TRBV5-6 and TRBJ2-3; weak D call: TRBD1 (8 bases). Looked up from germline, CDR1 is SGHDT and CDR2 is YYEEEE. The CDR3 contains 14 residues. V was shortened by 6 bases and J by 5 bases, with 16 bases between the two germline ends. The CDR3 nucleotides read TGTGCCAGCATCCGGACAGGGAGGGTAGATACGCAGTATTTT. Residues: CASIRTGRVDTQYF.

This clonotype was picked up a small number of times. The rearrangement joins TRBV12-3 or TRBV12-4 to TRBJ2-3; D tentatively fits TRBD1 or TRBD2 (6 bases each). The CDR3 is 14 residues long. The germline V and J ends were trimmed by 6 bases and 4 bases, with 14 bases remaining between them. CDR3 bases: TGTGCCAGCAGGCCAACAGGGAGGTCAGATACGCAGTATTTT. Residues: CASRPTGRSDTQYF.

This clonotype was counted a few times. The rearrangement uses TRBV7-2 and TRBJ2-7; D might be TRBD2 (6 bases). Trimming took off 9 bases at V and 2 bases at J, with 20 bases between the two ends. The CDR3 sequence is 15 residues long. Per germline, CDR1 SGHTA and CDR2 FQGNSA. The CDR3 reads CARSLTGEPTYEQYF. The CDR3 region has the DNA TGTGCCAGATCCCTCACGGGGGAACCGACCTACGAGCAGTACTTC. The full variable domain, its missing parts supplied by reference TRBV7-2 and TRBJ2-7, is GAGVSQSPSNKVTEKGKDVELRCDPISGHTALYWYRQSLGQGLEFLIYFQGNSAPDKSGLPSDRFSAERTGGSVSTLTIQRTQQEDSAVYLCARSLTGEPTYEQYFGPGTRLTVT.

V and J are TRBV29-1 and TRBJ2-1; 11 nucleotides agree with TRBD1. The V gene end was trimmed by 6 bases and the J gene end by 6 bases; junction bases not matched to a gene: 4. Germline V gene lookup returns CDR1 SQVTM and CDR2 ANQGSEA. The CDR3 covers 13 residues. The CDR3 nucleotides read TGCAGCGTGCCCGGGACAGGGGGCAATGAGCAGTTCTTC. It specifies CSVPGTGGNEQFF.

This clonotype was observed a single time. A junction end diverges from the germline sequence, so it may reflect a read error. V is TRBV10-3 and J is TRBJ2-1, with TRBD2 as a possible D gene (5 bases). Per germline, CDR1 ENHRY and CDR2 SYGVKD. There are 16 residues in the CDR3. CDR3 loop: CAISGLARGSFNEQFF. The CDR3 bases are TGTGCCATCAGCGGATTAGCGAGAGGGTCCTTCAATGAGCAGTTCTTC.

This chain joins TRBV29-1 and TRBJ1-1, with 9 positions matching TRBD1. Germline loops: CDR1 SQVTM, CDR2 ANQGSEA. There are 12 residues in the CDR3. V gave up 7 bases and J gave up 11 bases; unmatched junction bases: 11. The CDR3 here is CSADTGGAEAFF. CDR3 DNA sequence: TGCAGCGCGGACACAGGGGGCGCGGAGGCTTTCTTT.

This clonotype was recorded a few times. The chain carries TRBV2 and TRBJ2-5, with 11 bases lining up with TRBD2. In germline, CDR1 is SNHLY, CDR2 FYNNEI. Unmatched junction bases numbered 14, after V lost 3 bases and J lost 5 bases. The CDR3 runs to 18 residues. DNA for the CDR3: TGTGCCAGCAGTGAGGTGGTAGCGGGAGGGCCTCTTAAGGAGACCCAGTACTTC. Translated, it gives CASSEVVAGGPLKETQYF. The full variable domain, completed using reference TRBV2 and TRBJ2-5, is EPEVTQTPSHQVTQMGQEVILRCVPISNHLYFYWYRQILGQKVEFLVSFYNNEISEKSEIFDDQFSVERPDGSNFTLKIRSTKLEDSAMYFCASSEVVAGGPLKETQYFGPGTRLLVL.

The CDR3 coding sequence is TGTGCCAGCAACCCAAATACACGGTGGGGAAATCAGCCCCAGCATTTT. The encoded protein is CASNPNTRWGNQPQHF. The rearrangement links TRBV6-1 to TRBJ1-5; no clear D gene. Deletions cut 7 bases from V and 4 bases from J, with 20 bases between. Germline V CDR1 and CDR2: MNHNS, SASEGT. This CDR3 comprises 16 residues.

CDR3 DNA sequence: TGTGCCAGCAGCTCCCAAGGGGGGGGCGCCCACTCACCCCTCCACTTT. It translates to CASSSQGGGAHSPLHF. The chain is built from TRBV7-2 and TRBJ1-6, with a weak D call TRBD1 (6 bases). Germline V gene lookup returns CDR1 SGHTA and CDR2 FQGNSA. The CDR3 loop spans 16 amino acids. Trimming removed 4 bases from V and 10 bases from J, with 20 bases in between.

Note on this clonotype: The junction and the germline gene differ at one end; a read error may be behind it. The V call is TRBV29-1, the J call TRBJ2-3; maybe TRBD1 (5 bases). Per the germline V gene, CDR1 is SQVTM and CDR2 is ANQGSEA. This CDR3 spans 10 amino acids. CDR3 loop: CNVQGDTQYF. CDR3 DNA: TGCAACGTTCAGGGCGATACGCAGTATTTT.

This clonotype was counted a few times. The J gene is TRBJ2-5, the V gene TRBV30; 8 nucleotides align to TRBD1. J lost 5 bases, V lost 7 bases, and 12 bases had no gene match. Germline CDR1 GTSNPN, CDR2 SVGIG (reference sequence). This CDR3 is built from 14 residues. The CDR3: CASDGTGGLETQYF. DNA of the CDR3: TGTGCCTCGGACGGGACAGGAGGGTTGGAGACCCAGTACTTC.

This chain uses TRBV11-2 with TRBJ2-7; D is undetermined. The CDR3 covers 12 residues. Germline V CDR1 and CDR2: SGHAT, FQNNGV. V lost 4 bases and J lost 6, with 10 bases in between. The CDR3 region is CASSYTLVEQYF. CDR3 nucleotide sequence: TGTGCCAGCAGCTATACTTTGGTCGAGCAGTACTTC.

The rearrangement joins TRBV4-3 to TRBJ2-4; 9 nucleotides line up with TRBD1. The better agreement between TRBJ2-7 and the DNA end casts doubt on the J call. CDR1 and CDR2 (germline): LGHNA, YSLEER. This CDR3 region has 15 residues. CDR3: CASSQDQGQGREQYF. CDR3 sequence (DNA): TGCGCCAGCAGCCAAGATCAGGGACAGGGTCGCGAGCAGTACTTC.

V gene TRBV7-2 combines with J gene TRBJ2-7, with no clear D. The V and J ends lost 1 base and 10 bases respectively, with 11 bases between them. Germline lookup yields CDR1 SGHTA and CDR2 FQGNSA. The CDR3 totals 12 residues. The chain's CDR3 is CASSLEATDQYF. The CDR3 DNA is TGTGCCAGCAGCTTAGAGGCCACCGACCAGTACTTC.

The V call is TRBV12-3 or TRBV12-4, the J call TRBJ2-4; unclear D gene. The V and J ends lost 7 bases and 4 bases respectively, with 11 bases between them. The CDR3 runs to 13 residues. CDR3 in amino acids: CASTPSGKNIQYF. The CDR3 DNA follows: TGTGCCAGCACCCCTAGTGGGAAAAACATTCAGTACTTC.

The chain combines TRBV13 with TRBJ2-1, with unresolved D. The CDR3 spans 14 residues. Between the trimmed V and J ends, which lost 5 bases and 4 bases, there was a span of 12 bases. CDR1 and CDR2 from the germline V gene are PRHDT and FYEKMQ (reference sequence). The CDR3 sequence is CASSKGFGYNEQFF. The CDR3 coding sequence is TGTGCCAGCAGCAAAGGATTCGGGTACAATGAGCAGTTCTTC.

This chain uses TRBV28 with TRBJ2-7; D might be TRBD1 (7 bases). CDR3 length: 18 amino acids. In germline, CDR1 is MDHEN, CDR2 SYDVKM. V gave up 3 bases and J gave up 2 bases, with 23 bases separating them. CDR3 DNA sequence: TGTGCCAGCAGTTTTCCCTCAGCGGGCGAGGGGGCCCCCTACGAGCAGTACTTC. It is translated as CASSFPSAGEGAPYEQYF. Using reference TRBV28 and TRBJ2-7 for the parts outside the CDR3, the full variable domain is DVKVTQSSRYLVKRTGEKVFLECVQDMDHENMFWYRQDPGLGLRLIYFSYDVKMKEKGDIPEGYSVSREKKERFSLILESASTNQTSMYLCASSFPSAGEGAPYEQYFGPGTRLTVT.

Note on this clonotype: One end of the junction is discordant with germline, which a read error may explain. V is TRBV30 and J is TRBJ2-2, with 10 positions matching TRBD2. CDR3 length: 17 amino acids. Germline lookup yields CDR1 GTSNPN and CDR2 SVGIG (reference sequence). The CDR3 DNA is TGTGCCTGGACCAAGGGACTAGCGATCCCCCACACCGGGGAGCGGTTTTTT. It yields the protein CAWTKGLAIPHTGERFF.

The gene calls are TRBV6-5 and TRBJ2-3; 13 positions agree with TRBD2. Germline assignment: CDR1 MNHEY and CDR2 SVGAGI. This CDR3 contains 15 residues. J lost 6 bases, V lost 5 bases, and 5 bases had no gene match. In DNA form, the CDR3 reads TGTGCCAGCAGTCGGACTAGCGGGAGTCACGATACGCAGTATTTT. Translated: CASSRTSGSHDTQYF.

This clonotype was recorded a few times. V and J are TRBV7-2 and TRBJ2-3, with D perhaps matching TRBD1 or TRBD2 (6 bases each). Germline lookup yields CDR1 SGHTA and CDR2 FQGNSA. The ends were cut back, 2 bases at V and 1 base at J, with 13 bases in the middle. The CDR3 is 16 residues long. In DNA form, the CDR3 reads TGTGCCAGCAGCTTAACGGGGGCGCGGGGCACAGATACGCAGTATTTT. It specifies CASSLTGARGTDTQYF.

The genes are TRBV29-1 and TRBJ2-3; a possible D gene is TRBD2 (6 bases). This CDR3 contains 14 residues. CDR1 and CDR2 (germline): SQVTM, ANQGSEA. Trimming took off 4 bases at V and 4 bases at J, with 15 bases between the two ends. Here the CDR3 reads CSVGDGGSPDTQYF. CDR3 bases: TGCAGCGTTGGGGACGGGGGAAGCCCAGATACGCAGTATTTT.

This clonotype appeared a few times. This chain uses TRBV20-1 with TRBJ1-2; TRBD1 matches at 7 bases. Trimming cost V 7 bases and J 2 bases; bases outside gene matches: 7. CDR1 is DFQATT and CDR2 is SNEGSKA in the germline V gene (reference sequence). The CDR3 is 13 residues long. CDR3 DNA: TGCAGTGTTGACAGGGAGGGAAACTATGGCTACACCTTC. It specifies CSVDREGNYGYTF.